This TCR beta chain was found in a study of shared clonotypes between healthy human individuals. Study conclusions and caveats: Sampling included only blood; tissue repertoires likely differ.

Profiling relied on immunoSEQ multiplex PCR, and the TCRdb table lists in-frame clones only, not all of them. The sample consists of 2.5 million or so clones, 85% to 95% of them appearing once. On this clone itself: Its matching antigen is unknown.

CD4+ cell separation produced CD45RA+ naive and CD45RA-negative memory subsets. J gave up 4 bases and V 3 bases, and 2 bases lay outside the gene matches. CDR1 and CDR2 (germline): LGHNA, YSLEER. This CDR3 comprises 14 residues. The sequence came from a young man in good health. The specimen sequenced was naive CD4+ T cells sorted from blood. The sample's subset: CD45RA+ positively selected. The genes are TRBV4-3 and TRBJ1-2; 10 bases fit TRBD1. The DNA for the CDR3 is TGCGCCAGCAGCCATGGGGACAGGGGCTATGGCTACACCTTC. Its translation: CASSHGDRGYGYTF.